The sequence of this TCR beta chain was determined in a study of cytomegalovirus exposure and HLA in healthy donors. Study-wide findings and caveats: Specificity of a few CMV-associated chains for CMV antigens was verified in vitro. High specificity and sensitivity for cytomegalovirus status were reported for the classifier. Despite most TCR sequences being rare, some public TCRs occurred in many donors.

The V gene lost 2 bases and the J gene lost 7 bases, with 12 bases spanning the gap. Germline CDR1 is MNHEY and CDR2 is SVGAGI. The length of the CDR3 is 14 residues. TCRdb's table, derived via immunoSEQ multiplex PCR, lists solely in-frame clones and lacks some. The data show some 210,000 clones, 70% to 90% seen once. Worth noting for this clone: The antigen is not known.

The origin of this receptor is a woman aged 18-29 years in good health and CMV-seronegative. This rearrangement joins TRBV6-5 to TRBJ1-5; the D gene is possibly TRBD1 (5 bases). The material sequenced was PBMCs. This CDR3 reads CASSYRGFGQPQHF. CDR3 nucleotide sequence: TGTGCCAGCAGTTACCGGGGGTTTGGACAGCCCCAGCATTTT.